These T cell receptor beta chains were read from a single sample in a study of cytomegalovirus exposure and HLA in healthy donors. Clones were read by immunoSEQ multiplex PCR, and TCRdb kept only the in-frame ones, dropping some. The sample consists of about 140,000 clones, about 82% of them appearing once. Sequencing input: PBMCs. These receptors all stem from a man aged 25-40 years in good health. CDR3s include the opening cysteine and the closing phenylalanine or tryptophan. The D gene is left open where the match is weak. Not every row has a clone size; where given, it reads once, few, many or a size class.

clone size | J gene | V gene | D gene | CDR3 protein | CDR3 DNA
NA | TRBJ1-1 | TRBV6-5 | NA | CASSTTGTGGAFF | TGTGCCAGCAGTACCACAGGGACCGGAGGAGCTTTCTTT
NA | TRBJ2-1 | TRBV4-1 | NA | CASSQVPRPRDGNEQFF | TGCGCCAGCAGCCAAGTCCCCCGCCCGCGGGACGGGAATGAGCAGTTCTTC
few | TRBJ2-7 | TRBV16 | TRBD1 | CASSLDRGLDEQYF | TGTGCCAGCAGCCTAGACAGGGGGCTCGACGAGCAGTACTTC
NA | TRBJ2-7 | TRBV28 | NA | CASREAVVSVWYF | TGTGCCAGCAGGGAGGCAGTCGTTTCAGTTTGGTACTTC
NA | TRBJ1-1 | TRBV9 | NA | CASSVSAEAFF | TGTGCCAGCAGCGTCTCCGCTGAAGCTTTCTTT
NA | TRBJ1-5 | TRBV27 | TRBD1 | CASCPGTRQGAGQPQHF | TGTGCCAGCTGCCCCGGGACCCGACAGGGGGCTGGGCAGCCCCAGCATTTT
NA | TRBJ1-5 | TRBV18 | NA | CASSAGGNQPQHF | TGTGCCAGCTCAGCAGGAGGGAATCAGCCCCAGCATTTT
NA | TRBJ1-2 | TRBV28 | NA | CASRDGGDGYTF | TGTGCCAGCAGAGATGGGGGGGATGGCTACACCTTC
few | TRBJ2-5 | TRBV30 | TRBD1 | CAFGTGTETQYF | TGTGCCTTCGGGACAGGTACAGAGACCCAGTACTTC
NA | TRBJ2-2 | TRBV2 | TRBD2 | CASSRLAVNTGELFF | TGTGCCAGCAGTAGGCTAGCGGTGAACACCGGGGAGCTGTTTTTT
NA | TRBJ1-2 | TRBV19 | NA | CASSIGQGYGYTF | TGTGCCAGTAGTATAGGTCAGGGATATGGCTACACCTTC
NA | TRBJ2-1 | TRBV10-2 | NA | CASSESTGNEQFF | TGCGCCAGCAGTGAGTCGACGGGGAATGAGCAGTTCTTC
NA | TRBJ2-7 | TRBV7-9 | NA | CASSLGGATYEQYF | TGTGCCAGCAGCTTAGGCGGGGCGACCTACGAGCAGTACTTC
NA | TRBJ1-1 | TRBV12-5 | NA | CASGLGPRAGEAFF | TGTGCTAGTGGTTTGGGTCCAAGGGCGGGAGAAGCTTTCTTT
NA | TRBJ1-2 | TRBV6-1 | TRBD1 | CASSRSRGTGSGYTF | TGTGCCAGCAGCCGAAGCCGAGGGACAGGGTCTGGCTACACCTTC